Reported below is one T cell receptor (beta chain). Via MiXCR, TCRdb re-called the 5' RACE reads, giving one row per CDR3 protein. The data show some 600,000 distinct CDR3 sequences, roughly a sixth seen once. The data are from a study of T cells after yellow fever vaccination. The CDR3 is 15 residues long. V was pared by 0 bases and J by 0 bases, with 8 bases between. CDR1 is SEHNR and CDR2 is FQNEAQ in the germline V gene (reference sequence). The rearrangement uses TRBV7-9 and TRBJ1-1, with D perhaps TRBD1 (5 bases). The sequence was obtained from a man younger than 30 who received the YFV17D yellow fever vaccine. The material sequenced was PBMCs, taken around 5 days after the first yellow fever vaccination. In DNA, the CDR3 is TGTGCCAGCAGCTTAGCGGGCAGGGTGAACACTGAAGCTTTCTTT. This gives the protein CASSLAGRVNTEAFF.